This TCR beta chain originates from a study of shared clonotypes between healthy human individuals (dated by TCRdb to the early 2020s). Regarding the study in general: The cohort included a few men and a couple of women between 18 and 49 years of age. Per donor, three plates each were used for CD4 naive and CD4 memory, two for CD8 naive, and one for CD8 memory. To estimate repertoire size and how much clonotype sharing occurs between individuals, the study deeply sequenced the blood TCR repertoires of 4 to 6 healthy adults. To increase sequencing depth and limit assay-specific biases, TCR repertoire library preparation and sequencing were carried out by different laboratories using diverse techniques. Between about 0.9 and 9 billion PBMCs per donor were obtained by leukapheresis. General conclusions and limits of the study: Compared with non-shared clonotypes, clonotypes shared by all four sorted-subset donors had higher generation probabilities. Sampling was restricted to blood, and TCR repertoires in tissues likely differ from the TCR repertoires found in blood. Based on pairwise subsampling, the degree of clonotype sharing among donors was expected to be affected by sequencing depth. Because the study included only a small number of donors, the genetic and exposure-history diversity represented was limited. Incomplete sequencing was indicated by rarefaction of sorted-subset datasets, despite the large sequencing depth. Naive subsets generally had larger estimated clonotype richness than memory subsets did. Across a handful of donors, roughly 5.1% of naive CD4, 3% to 4% of naive CD8, 2.3% of memory CD4, and about 0.4% of memory CD8 clonotypes were shared.

Using the deep immunoSEQ assay, multiplex PCR amplified TCR CDR3 regions from genomic DNA. Genomic DNA extracted from each cell subset was distributed evenly over all wells of several immunoSEQ 96-well plates, and each plate served as one replicate. For sorted subsets, roughly 200 ng of genomic DNA, equivalent to 25,000 to 35,000 T cell genomes, went into each replicate PCR. Purified libraries were quantified with a Qubit 3.0 fluorometer, sized on a Bioanalyzer 2100, and re-quantified with the KAPA Library Quantification kit. Each immunoSEQ 96-well plate was sequenced on its own single-read 150-cycle Illumina NextSeq 550 flow cell. The paper's data handling went like this. The immunoSEQ output contained only junctional sequences without quality scores, so filtering could not match that applied to full-length reads. To assign V/J genes and CDR3, sequences were annotated using PyIR, a Python wrapper for IgBLAST v1.9, with IMGT germline references. Reads were removed for weak V/J assignments (E-value above 1e-6), missing CDR3, stop codons, out-of-frame junctions, or ambiguous translated residues. V3J clonotypes were defined by identical inferred V gene, J gene, and CDR3 amino acid sequence. The percentage overlap between two repertoires was calculated by dividing the number of shared unique clonotypes by the size of the smaller repertoire. Repertoire richness was assessed with RTK rarefaction, the Chao1 estimator, and Recon v2.1 estimates of unobserved clonotypes. Generation probabilities for all TCRbeta clonotypes obtained by the gDNA method from several donors were computed using OLGA. TCRdb mirrors the immuneACCESS table, restricted to in-frame sequences. Some clones are absent from its copies; in checked studies, under half trace to an unresolved V gene, and the reason for the others is unknown. V, J and clone size are taken as reported in that table, and D and trimming were inferred from the DNA itself. This sample holds around 1.5 million clones; 95% to 99% were observed only once. The biggest ten clones account for roughly 0.45% of the sample.

Comment on this clone: The clone's antigen remains unknown. Base-call qualities are not available, and no considerably larger clone is one nucleotide away.

The donors were healthy, HIV-negative adults who had no recently reported acute infections or vaccinations. Every donor was a Caucasian adult living in Nashville, Tennessee, USA. Magnetic negative selection was used to enrich CD4+ T cells, after which naive cells were positively selected on CD45RA and the negative fraction became the memory subset. After blood collection by leukapheresis, PBMCs were isolated using Ficoll-Histopaque density gradient centrifugation and then cryopreserved in the vapor phase of liquid nitrogen. Analytical flow cytometry was used to check the purity and quantity of every magnetically sorted T cell population. Genomic DNA was isolated from every sorted fraction and measured by UV absorbance on a Nanodrop 2000c. What was sequenced was naive CD4+ T cells sorted from blood. The cell subset or site label of this sample denotes: CD45RA+ positively selected. This sequence originates from a man aged 25-45 years in good health.

The CDR3 protein is CASSQPGATGEWANYGYTF. The sequenced DNA is TGCGCCAGCAGCCAACCTGGGGCGACAGGGGAGTGGGCAAACTATGGCTACACCTTC. This receptor chain uses TRBV23-1 and TRBJ1-2; 8 of the junction bases match TRBD1. TRBV23-1 belongs to the ORF category, with a function that is uncertain. The CDR3 measures 19 amino acids from cysteine to phenylalanine. Solely the CDR3 DNA is kept, with 57 bases framed from the first base. After removal of 6 bases from V and 2 bases from J, the junction retains 20 bases not matched to a gene.